This T cell receptor beta chain emerged from a study of radiotherapy plus CTLA-4 blockade in lung cancer. Study details: Patients showed objective responses in about a sixth of cases, and disease control was achieved by 25% to 35%. Study-wide results and limits: The best predictor of response was reported to be early blood T cell clone dynamics, with interferon-beta.

Trimming stripped 0 bases from V and 0 bases from J, with 6 bases between. Germline-derived CDR1 and CDR2 are SGHTA and FQGTGA. CDR3 length: 16 amino acids. On this clone: Its antigen is unknown.

Data came from immunoSEQ multiplex PCR; TCRdb stores just in-frame clones and leaves some out. This sample has roughly 48,000 clones, with 75% to 90% found just once. This chain connects TRBV7-3 to TRBJ2-6; no firm D call. The TCR was taken from a human donor with non-small cell lung cancer who had stable disease on radiotherapy plus ipilimumab. Sequenced here: peripheral blood, sampled from a patient treated with radiotherapy plus ipilimumab. The CDR3 sequence is CASSLTPSSGANVLTF. In nucleotides, the CDR3 is TGTGCCAGCAGCTTAACCCCTAGCTCTGGGGCCAACGTCCTGACTTTC.